This T cell receptor beta chain was obtained from a study of shared clonotypes between healthy human individuals. Findings and caveats of the study: Collection of samples was limited to blood; tissue repertoires likely differ. Naive subsets generally had larger estimated richness than memory subsets.

Profiled with immunoSEQ multiplex PCR; TCRdb holds only in-frame clones, not every one. The data show over a million clones, with around 78% seen just once and 0.61% held by the top ten. Recent acute infections and vaccinations were absent in the healthy HIV-negative adult donors. Notes on this clone: The antigen is not known.

This CDR3 contains 14 residues. V shed 0 bases, J shed 5 bases, and the junction held 5 bases outside the gene matches. Per the germline V gene, CDR1 is SGHNT and CDR2 is YYREEE (reference sequence). The V call is TRBV5-4, the J call TRBJ2-7, with 7 bases aligning to TRBD1. The sequence was collected from a man aged 18 to 30 in good health. Some clones in this sample may be carry-over from other donors' samples. The sequenced sample consisted of memory CD4+ T cells from PBMCs. Subset noted: CD45RA-negative fraction. The CDR3 loop is CASSLGRDRHEQYF. The DNA for the CDR3 is TGTGCCAGCAGCTTGGGCAGGGACAGACACGAGCAGTACTTC.